These T cell receptor beta chains were read from a single sample in a study of shared clonotypes between healthy human individuals. Libraries were prepared by immunoSEQ multiplex PCR; TCRdb keeps only in-frame clonotypes and omits some of them. The top ten hold approximately 1.5% of the sample, which has about 1 million clones, around 74% seen once. Sequencing used memory CD4+ T cells sorted from blood. These receptors came from a man aged 18 to 30 in good health. The CDR3 runs from the conserved cysteine through the conserved F or W. The D gene is left open where the match is weak. Expanded clones get a size class; other rows say once, few or many, or leave the size out.

D gene	J gene	V gene	clone size	CDR3 DNA	CDR3 protein
TRBD2	TRBJ2-1	TRBV18	NA	TGTGCCAGCTCACCTCCCGGGACTAGCGGTTACAATGAGCAGTTCTTC	CASSPPGTSGYNEQFF
NA	TRBJ2-3	TRBV2	many	TGTGCCAGCGAAAACCTCGGGTGGGACGAACAGACAGATACGCAGTATTTT	CASENLGWDEQTDTQYF
TRBD1	TRBJ2-7	TRBV27	once	TGTGCCAGCAGTCTGGACAGGGTAAACTCCTACGAGCAGTACTTC	CASSLDRVNSYEQYF
NA	TRBJ1-5	TRBV5-6	few	TGTGCCAGCAGCTTGGGCTTTTCCGGGAGTCAGCCCCAGCATTTT	CASSLGFSGSQPQHF
NA	TRBJ2-4	TRBV19	NA	TGTGCCAGTACCAAATGGAGCGAAGCCAAAAACATTCAGTACTTC	CASTKWSEAKNIQYF
TRBD2	TRBJ2-1	TRBV11-2	NA	TGTGCCAGCAGCCTACGACTAGCGGGAGGGGTTAATGAGCAGTTCTTC	CASSLRLAGGVNEQFF
TRBD2	TRBJ2-1	TRBV7-9	NA	TGTGCCAGCAGCTTAAGCGGGGGGACCTACAATGAGCAGTTCTTC	CASSLSGGTYNEQFF
NA	TRBJ1-2	TRBV23-1	NA	TGCGCCAGCAGCCCTGTAGTATTGATCTATGGCTACACCTTC	CASSPVVLIYGYTF
TRBD2	TRBJ2-3	TRBV7-8	NA	TGTGCCAGCAGCTTAGCGGGACTAGCTCAGGGTACGCAGTATTTT	CASSLAGLAQGTQYF
NA	TRBJ2-2	TRBV5-5	NA	TGTGCCAGCAGCTTGGAACGACAGGGAGGCACCGGGGAGCTGTTTTTT	CASSLERQGGTGELFF
NA	TRBJ2-5	TRBV5-1	NA	TGCGCCAGCAGCGATACTAGTCGGGCCCAAGAGACCCAGTACTTC	CASSDTSRAQETQYF
TRBD2	TRBJ2-1	TRBV5-1	NA	TGCGCCAGCAGTGGGCTAGCGGGAGGGAGCTCCTACAATGAGCAGTTCTTC	CASSGLAGGSSYNEQFF
TRBD2	TRBJ2-1	TRBV6-5	few	TGTGCCAGCATTCGGGCTAGCGGGAGGTATGAGCAGTTCTTC	CASIRASGRYEQFF
NA	TRBJ1-1	TRBV5-1	NA	TGCGCCAGCAGCTTGGATACAGGGAACACTGAAGCTTTCTTT	CASSLDTGNTEAFF
TRBD2	TRBJ2-1	TRBV19	NA	TGTGCCAGTAGTATAACGGCTAGCGGGGGGCAGAAGCAGTTCTTC	CASSITASGGQKQFF
TRBD2	TRBJ2-2	TRBV19	NA	TGTGCCAGTAGTATCATAGCGGGGATACATAGAGCGAACACCGGGGAGCTGTTTTTT	CASSIIAGIHRANTGELFF
TRBD1	TRBJ2-7	TRBV18	NA	TGTGCCAGCTCCCGGACAGGGGATGGGACTTACGAGCAGTACTTC	CASSRTGDGTYEQYF
NA	TRBJ2-7	TRBV5-4	NA	TGTGCCAGCAGCTTGGACAGGGCCAGACAGTACTTC	CASSLDRARQYF
NA	TRBJ2-1	TRBV5-6	NA	TGTGCCAGCAGCTTGCTGGCCAATGAGCAGTTCTTC	CASSLLANEQFF
NA	TRBJ2-4	TRBV20-1	few	TGCAGTGCTATGGGGCCGGACATTCAGTACTTC	CSAMGPDIQYF